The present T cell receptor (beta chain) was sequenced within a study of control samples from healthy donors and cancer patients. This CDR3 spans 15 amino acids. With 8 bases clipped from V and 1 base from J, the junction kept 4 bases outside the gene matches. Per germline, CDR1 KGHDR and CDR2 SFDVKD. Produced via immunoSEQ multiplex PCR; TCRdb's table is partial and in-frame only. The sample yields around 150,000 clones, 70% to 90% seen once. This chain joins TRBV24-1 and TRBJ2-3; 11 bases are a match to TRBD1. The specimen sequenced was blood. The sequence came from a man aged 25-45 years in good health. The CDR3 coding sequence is TGTGCCACCAACCCGGGACAGGGGGGCACAGATACGCAGTATTTT. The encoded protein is CATNPGQGGTDTQYF.